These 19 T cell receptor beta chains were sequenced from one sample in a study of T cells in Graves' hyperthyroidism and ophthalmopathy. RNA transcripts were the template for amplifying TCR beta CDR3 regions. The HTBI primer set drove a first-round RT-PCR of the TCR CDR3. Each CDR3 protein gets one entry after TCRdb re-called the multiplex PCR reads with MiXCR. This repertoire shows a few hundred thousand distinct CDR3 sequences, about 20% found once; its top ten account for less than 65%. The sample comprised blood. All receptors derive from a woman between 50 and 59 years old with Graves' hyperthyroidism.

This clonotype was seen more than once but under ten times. Here the CDR3 reads CASSGARPNTGELFF. The CDR3 region has the DNA TGTGCCAGCAGTGGTGCTCGACCTAACACCGGGGAGCTGTTTTTT. The chain uses TRBV12-3 or TRBV12-4 and TRBJ2-2; no clear D. The CDR3 sequence is 15 residues long. Trimming stripped 5 bases from V and 2 bases from J, with 12 bases between.

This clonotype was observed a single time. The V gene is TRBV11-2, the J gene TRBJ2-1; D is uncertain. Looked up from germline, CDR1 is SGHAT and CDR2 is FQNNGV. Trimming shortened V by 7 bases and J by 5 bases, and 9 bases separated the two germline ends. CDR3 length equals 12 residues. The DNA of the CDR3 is TGTGCCAGCACCCCAAGCAACAATGAGCAGTTCTTC. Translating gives CASTPSNNEQFF.

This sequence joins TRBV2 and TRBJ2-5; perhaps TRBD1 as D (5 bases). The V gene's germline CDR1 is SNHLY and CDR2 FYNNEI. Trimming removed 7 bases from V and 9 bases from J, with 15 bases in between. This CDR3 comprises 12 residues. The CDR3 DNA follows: TGTGCCAGCATAATTGGGGCGAGCGCCCAGTACTTC. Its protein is CASIIGASAQYF.

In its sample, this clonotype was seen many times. The CDR3 loop is CAVRDNSYEQYF. DNA of the CDR3: TGTGCCGTACGGGACAACTCCTACGAGCAGTACTTC. V usage is TRBV6-1 and J usage is TRBJ2-7; D is perhaps TRBD1 (6 bases). The CDR3 sequence is 12 residues long. Between the trimmed V and J ends, which lost 11 bases and 0 bases, there was a span of 11 bases. Per germline, CDR1 MNHNS and CDR2 SASEGT.

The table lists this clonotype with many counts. CDR3 sequence (DNA): TGTGCCAGTTCCTTCGGGGTAGGGAACACTGAAGCTTTCTTT. The encoded protein is CASSFGVGNTEAFF. The chain employs TRBV5-6 and TRBJ1-1; no clear D gene. This CDR3 region has 14 residues. From germline, CDR1 is SGHDT and CDR2 YYEEEE. V gave up 8 bases and J gave up 1 base, with 15 bases separating them.

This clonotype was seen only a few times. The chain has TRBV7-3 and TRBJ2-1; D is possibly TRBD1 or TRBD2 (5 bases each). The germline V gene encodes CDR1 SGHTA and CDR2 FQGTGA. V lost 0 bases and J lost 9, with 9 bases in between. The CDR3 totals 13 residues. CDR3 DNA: TGTGCCAGCAGCTTAACGGGACGCGGTGAGCAGTTCTTC. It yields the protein CASSLTGRGEQFF.

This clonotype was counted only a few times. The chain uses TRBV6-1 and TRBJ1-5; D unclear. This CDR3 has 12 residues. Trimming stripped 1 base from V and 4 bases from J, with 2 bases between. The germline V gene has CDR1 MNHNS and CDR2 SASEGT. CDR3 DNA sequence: TGTGCCAGCAGTGAAGGGAATCAGCCCCAGCATTTT. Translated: CASSEGNQPQHF.

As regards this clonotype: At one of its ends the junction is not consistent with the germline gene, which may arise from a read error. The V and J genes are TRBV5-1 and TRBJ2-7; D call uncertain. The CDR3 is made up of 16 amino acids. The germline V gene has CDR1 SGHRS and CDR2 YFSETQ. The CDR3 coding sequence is TGCGCCAGCAGCTTGGCCGTCCAGGCGAGGTTCTACGGGCAGTACTTC. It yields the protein CASSLAVQARFYGQYF.

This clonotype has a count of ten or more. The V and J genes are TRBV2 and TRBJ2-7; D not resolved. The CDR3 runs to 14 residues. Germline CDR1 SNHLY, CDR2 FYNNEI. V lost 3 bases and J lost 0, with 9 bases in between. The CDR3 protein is CASSDPRSSYEQYF. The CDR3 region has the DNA TGTGCCAGCAGTGACCCCAGGAGCTCCTACGAGCAGTACTTC.

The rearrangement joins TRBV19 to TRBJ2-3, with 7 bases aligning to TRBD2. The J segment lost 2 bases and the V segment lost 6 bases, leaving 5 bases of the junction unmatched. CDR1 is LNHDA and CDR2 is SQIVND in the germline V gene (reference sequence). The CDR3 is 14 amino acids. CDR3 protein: CASRSGLNTDTQYF. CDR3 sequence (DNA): TGTGCCAGTAGATCGGGACTAAACACAGATACGCAGTATTTT.

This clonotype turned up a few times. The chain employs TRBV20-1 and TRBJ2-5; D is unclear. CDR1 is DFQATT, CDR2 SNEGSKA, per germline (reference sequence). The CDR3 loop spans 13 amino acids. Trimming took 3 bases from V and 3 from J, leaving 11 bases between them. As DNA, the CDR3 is TGCAGTGCTAGGAAGGACGGTGAAGAGACCCAGTACTTC. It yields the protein CSARKDGEETQYF.

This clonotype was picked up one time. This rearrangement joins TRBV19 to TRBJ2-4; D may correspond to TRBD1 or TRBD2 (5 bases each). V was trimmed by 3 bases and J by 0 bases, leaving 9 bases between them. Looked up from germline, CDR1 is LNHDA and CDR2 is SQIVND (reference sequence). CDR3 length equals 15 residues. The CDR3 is CASSMRGSAKNIQYF. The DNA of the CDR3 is TGTGCCAGTAGTATGAGGGGTTCAGCCAAAAACATTCAGTACTTC. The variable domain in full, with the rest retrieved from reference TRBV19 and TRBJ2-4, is DGGITQSPKYLFRKEGQNVTLSCEQNLNHDAMYWYRQDPGQGLRLIYYSQIVNDFQKGDIAEGYSVSREKKESFPLTVTSAQKNPTAFYLCASSMRGSAKNIQYFGAGTRLSVL.

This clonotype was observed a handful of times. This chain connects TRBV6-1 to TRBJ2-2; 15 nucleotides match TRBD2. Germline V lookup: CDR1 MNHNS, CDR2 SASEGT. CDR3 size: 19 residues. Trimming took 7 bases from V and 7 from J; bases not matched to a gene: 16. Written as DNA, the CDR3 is TGTGCCAGCATCCGAAGAGGAGGACTAGCGGGGGGGCCGAACGGGGAGCTGTTTTTT. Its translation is CASIRRGGLAGGPNGELFF.

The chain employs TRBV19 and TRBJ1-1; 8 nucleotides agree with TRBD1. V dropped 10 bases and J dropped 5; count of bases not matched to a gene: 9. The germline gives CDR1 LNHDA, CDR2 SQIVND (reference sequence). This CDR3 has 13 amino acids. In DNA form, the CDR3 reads TGTGCCACCGGACAGGGTTTAGGAACTGAAGCTTTCTTT. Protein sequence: CATGQGLGTEAFF.

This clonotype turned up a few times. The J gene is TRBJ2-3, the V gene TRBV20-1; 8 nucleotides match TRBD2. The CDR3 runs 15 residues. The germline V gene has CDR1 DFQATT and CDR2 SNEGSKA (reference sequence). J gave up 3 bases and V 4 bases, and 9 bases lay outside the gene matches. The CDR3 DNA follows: TGCAGTGCTATTCGAGGACTAGCCGGGACAGATACGCAGTATTTT. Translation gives CSAIRGLAGTDTQYF.

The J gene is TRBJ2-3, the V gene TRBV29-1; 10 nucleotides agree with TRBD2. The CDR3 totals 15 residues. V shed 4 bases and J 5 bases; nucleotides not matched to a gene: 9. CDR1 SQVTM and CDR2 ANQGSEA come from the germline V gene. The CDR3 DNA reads TGCAGCGTTGCTTTGCTAGCGGGAGCCGAAGATACGCAGTATTTT. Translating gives CSVALLAGAEDTQYF.

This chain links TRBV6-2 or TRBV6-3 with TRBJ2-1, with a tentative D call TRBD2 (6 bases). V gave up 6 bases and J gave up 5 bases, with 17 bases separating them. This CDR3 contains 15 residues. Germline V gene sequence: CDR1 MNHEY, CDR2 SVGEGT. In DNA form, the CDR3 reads TGTGCCAGCAGCCCAAGACTAGTTACGAACAATGAGCAGTTCTTC. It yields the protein CASSPRLVTNNEQFF.

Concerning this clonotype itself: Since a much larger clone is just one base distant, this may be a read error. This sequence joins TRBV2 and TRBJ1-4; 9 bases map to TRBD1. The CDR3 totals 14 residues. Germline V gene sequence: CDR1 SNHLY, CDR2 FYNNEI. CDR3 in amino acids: CASRARQGDEELFF. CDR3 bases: TGTGCCAGCAGAGCTCGACAGGGGGATGAAGAACTGTTTTTT.

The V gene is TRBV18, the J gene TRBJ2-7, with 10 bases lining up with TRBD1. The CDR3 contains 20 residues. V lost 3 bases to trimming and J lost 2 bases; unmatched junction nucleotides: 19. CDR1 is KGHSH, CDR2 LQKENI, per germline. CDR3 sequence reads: CASSPSFGTGVIRGPYEQYF. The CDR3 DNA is TGTGCCAGCTCACCGTCCTTCGGGACAGGGGTAATCCGGGGCCCCTACGAGCAGTACTTC.